The text below deals with one TCR beta chain. This clone was counted only a few times. It lacks a known antigen. No base quality information exists; no much larger clone differs at one position. The data derive from a study of cytomegalovirus exposure and HLA in healthy donors (dated by TCRdb to the late 2010s). Study-level background: According to an earlier analysis of a few hundred of the donors, about 180 million T cells yielded approximately 120 million unique TCR beta sequences and approximately 280 Gb of sequence data. An early release covering roughly 640 HLA-typed donors comprised 300 to 350 gigabases of sequencing data and approximately 80 million unique TCR sequences. The genetic ancestry cluster associated with self-reported Caucasian donors included over 65% of the approximately 410 genotyped donors. The study was designed to test whether signatures of past pathogen exposure could be identified by cataloging public T cell receptors. The study used immunosequencing to profile the T cell repertoires of approximately 630 subjects and linked those repertoires to cytomegalovirus serostatus. A separate validation cohort of roughly 130 different subjects was used in addition to the roughly 670-subject first cohort. To predict cytomegalovirus infection status, the study combined high-throughput TCR immunosequencing, statistical association of individual TCRs with disease status, and machine learning. A later analysis re-analyzed previously published TCR beta repertoires from about 600 donors and added high-resolution HLA genotyping to study TCR occurrence patterns. Rather than using new phenotypic data, the later analysis identified candidate immune exposures from TCR beta sequences and from how often those sequences occurred across donors. An earlier analysis of more than 450 of the donors used high-throughput TCR beta sequencing to judge whether each TCR beta V gene segment behaved as functional or pseudogenic. Donor age, sex, ethnicity and CMV serostatus were compiled alongside the repertoire data. Genome-wide SNP genotypes for about 60% of the roughly 670 donors were used in a later genetic analysis, which treated that subset as a discovery cohort. All discovery cohort repertoires had been generated on a single sequencing platform. HLA typing included class I and class II loci at four-digit resolution. The number of donors typed differed by locus, with 629-630 for A, B, C, DRB1 and DQB1, roughly 520 for DQA1, approximately 570 for DPA1, and some 470 for DPB1. About 5 DR-DQ haplotypes were handled as single units for association and clustering, since linkage in the cohort was strong. Among around 400 genotyped donors of the cohort, an average of around 240,000 unique TCR beta nucleotide sequences was sequenced per donor, of which about 19% were non-productive.

The library was obtained by the immunoSEQ multiplex PCR assay. The multiplex PCR relied on a mix of 60 forward primers for TCR Vbeta segments and 13 reverse primers for TCR Jbeta segments. A multiplex PCR assay on genomic DNA amplified the CDR3 region of rearranged TCR beta genes. Amplified TCR beta libraries were sequenced as 87-base-pair reads on the Illumina HiSeq System. Under the source paper's analysis protocol: A later analysis tallied around 82 million unique TCR beta chains across the 700 or so repertoires, and approximately 9.9 million of those chains were shared by two or more donors. Raw reads were error-corrected and collapsed into unique sequences by a nearest-neighbor algorithm in which closely related sequences were merged to remove PCR and sequencing errors. CDR3 sequences were aligned to IMGT reference sequences to assign V, D and J gene segments. For a sequence to be retained, a match of at least six nucleotides to both a V gene segment and a J gene segment was required. A rearrangement was called productive if the CDR3 had no stop codons and remained in frame with V and J, and every other rearrangement was called non-productive. CDR3 was defined according to IMGT convention as the region running from the second conserved V-encoded cysteine to the conserved J-encoded phenylalanine. Sequences without an unambiguous match to a single V gene segment were excluded from the earlier analysis of 587 of the donors. In an earlier analysis of around 600 of the donors, V segments were called functional above 56.7% productive rearrangements and were called segregating when the between-donor standard deviation exceeded 5%. To diagnose cytomegalovirus status from the catalog of TCR beta chain sequences, a statistical classification framework was built. A later analysis assigned V and J genes by comparing TCR nucleotide sequences with IMGT/GENE-DB human TR gene sequences. Using the TCRdist pipeline, a later analysis assigned CDR3 sequences along with most-parsimonious VDJ recombination scenarios. In a later analysis, every TCR beta chain was defined by the combination of its CDR3 amino acid sequence and its V-gene family, and reads without a unique V-gene family were dropped. As a way to deal with suspected cross-contamination and a sequencing artifact, a later analysis dropped 500 to 700 nucleotide sequences that were highly shared and had low generation probability. For each public chain, a later analysis derived a clonal expansion index from normalized ranks of inferred template counts within each repertoire. A later analysis computed generation probabilities with a VDJ recombination model fitted to out-of-frame rearrangements, and checked the results against IGoR. Hypergeometric tests were used in a later analysis to score TCR-TCR, TCR-HLA and TCR-CMV co-occurrence, with a repertoire-size bias correction applied to the TCR pairs. A later analysis estimated false discovery rates by permuting HLA or CMV assignments 20 times. In a later analysis, co-occurring TCRs were grouped using DBSCAN, and TCRdist sequence similarity was added for clustering within HLA-allele-positive subsets. For co-occurrence clustering, repertoires with fewer than 30,000 or more than 120,000 public chains were excluded, along with five repertoires with anomalous nucleotide sharing. The table comes from immuneACCESS by way of TCRdb, which keeps in-frame sequences with V and J called. Part of the clones is missing from these tables; in studies checked, under half for an unresolved V gene and the rest for unknown reasons. D and trimming were read from the DNA, whereas the V and J calls and clone size are those reported in that table. The sample data list fewer than 150,000 clones, and 80% of these were observed just once. Roughly 2.3% of the sample is in the top ten clones.

The CDR3 measures 13 amino acids from cysteine to phenylalanine. Only the CDR3 DNA stays, 39 bases, in frame from base 1. The germline V gene sets CDR1 to MNHNS and CDR2 to SASEGT. V ends up 2 bases short and J 7 bases short, with an unmatched junction base count of 2. In total, just over 650 healthy bone marrow donors made up the cohort. Cohort members were all nominally healthy when sampled, although unrecorded immune exposures were likely present. The donor was CMV seronegative and belonged to the group of approximately 320 seronegative cohort members. A peripheral blood sample was provided by each donor, and peripheral blood mononuclear cells were used for TCR beta sequencing. The Qiagen DNeasy Blood Extraction Kit was used to extract genomic DNA from the blood cell samples. Findings and caveats that apply to the study as a whole: In this cohort, only TCR beta chains were sequenced, and detectable features were limited by the absence of alpha or paired-chain data. Linkage disequilibrium might explain the correlated functional status among segregating V segments, but an unknown experimental factor could not be excluded. A few of the identified cytomegalovirus-associated TCR beta chains were confirmed in vitro to be specific for cytomegalovirus antigens. In an earlier analysis of approximately 590 of the donors, most TCR beta V segments appeared in productive rearrangements about 90% or about 30% of the time, broadly matching IMGT annotations. Immune exposure information for the cohort was limited to CMV serostatus. At a false discovery rate of 0.05, a later analysis linked some 18,000 TCR beta sequences to specific HLA alleles. An association between a missense DCLRE1C variant and V-gene and J-gene trimming of TCR beta chains was found in a later genetic analysis and replicated in an independent cohort. Most TCR sequences were observed very rarely across donors, whereas some public TCRs were present in many individuals. In a later analysis, HLA-associated TCR beta chains showed more clonal expansion and lower generation probabilities than non-associated chains that were equally common. Presence/absence analyses assumed roughly uniform sequencing depth across donors, an assumption that may not hold. A further reported finding was that TCR beta sequences accurately predicted the HLA-A and HLA-B alleles for most subjects in the first cohort. Cytomegalovirus status was reported to be diagnosed by the classifier with high specificity and sensitivity in both the original and validation cohorts. A group of highly shared sequence variants was considered likely to be a technical artifact of the sequencing pipeline. A later analysis reported that several top co-occurrence clusters appeared linked to parvovirus B19, influenza, CMV and Epstein-Barr virus. A total of about 150 TCR beta chains were listed by the study as associated with cytomegalovirus. HLA typing was unavailable for some donors at each locus, so association tests used only the typed subset. Some IMGT-functional V segments, including TRBV6-2 and TRBV6-3, could not be distinguished by the 87-base-pair reads and were therefore excluded. Assigning TCR associations to individual alleles was difficult when HLA alleles, especially DR and DQ, strongly co-occurred. In a later analysis, the rate of TCR association differed among HLA loci, with DRB1 alleles having the most associated TCRs and HLA-C alleles having the fewest. Most CMV-associated TCR beta chains appeared to be HLA-restricted in a later analysis, and the HLA associations seemed to be driven largely by CMV exposure. The authors suggested that the approach could potentially be extended to other disease states and immunological phenotypes. Compared with the approximately 710-donor mean, donors in an Asian-associated ancestry cluster had fewer N-insertions in productive TCRs, according to a later genetic analysis. Seventeen rarely observed V segments, including chromosome 9 orphons, were excluded from the earlier analysis of some 590 of the donors because counts were too low.

The sample was PBMCs. The rearrangement combines TRBV6-1 with TRBJ2-1; TRBD2 aligns with 7 central bases. This clonotype originated in a man aged 25 to 45 in good health and CMV-seronegative. The DNA sequence is TGTGCCAGCAGTGAATCGCGGGGGAATGAGCAGTTCTTC. This translates into CASSESRGNEQFF.